The 14 T cell receptor beta chains reported below all come from one sample, sequenced in a study of molecular identifiers for immune sequencing clone quantification. A single record per CDR3 protein comes from TCRdb applying MiXCR to the PCR reads. The table has about 640,000 distinct CDR3 sequences, less than 20% seen once; the top ten hold 0.85% to 0.9%. The sequencing sample was made of naive CD8+ T cells from blood, with Jurkat cell RNA spiked in. The sample's subset: FACS-sorted CD8+CD4-CCR7+CD45RA+ naive T cells. The receptors come from a human donor in good health. Some libraries in this study had Jurkat cell RNA spiked in.

The table lists this clonotype with many counts. CDR3 sequence (DNA): TGTGCCAGCAGCTTGGGCCCCGGGGGACAGACCTACGAGCAGTACTTC. It is translated as CASSLGPGGQTYEQYF. V and J are TRBV5-6 and TRBJ2-7; possible D gene TRBD1, 7 bases. Looked up from germline, CDR1 is SGHDT and CDR2 is YYEEEE. V dropped 0 bases and J dropped 2 bases, with 15 bases sitting between them. CDR3 length: 16 amino acids.

At least ten counts were recorded for this clonotype. The chain uses TRBV1 and TRBJ2-3; TRBD2 is taken as the D call from the table, unchecked against the DNA. TRBV1 is annotated as a pseudogene. The CDR3 is 22 amino acids. CDR3 sequence reads: CTSSQDLWVETSGARGTDTQYF. CDR3 sequence (DNA): TGCACCAGCAGCCAAGATCTTTGGGTGGAGACTAGCGGGGCTCGGGGCACAGATACGCAGTATTTT.

This clonotype was observed many times. J is TRBJ1-1 and V is TRBV6-2 or TRBV6-3; D is undetermined. V lost 6 bases, J lost 1 base, and 15 bases lay in between. Germline V lookup: CDR1 MNHEY, CDR2 SVGEGT. The CDR3 is 15 amino acids. The CDR3 protein is CASRYPSRENTEAFF. CDR3 nucleotides: TGTGCCAGCAGATACCCCTCGAGAGAGAACACTGAAGCTTTCTTT.

The sample holds many counts of this clonotype. The chain carries TRBV18 and TRBJ1-4; D uncertain. Germline V CDR1 and CDR2: KGHSH, LQKENI. The CDR3 loop spans 14 amino acids. Trimming stripped 2 bases from V and 8 bases from J, with 12 bases between. This CDR3 is CASSPSTRAEKLFF. CDR3 in DNA: TGTGCCAGCTCACCATCCACCAGAGCAGAAAAACTGTTTTTT.

This clonotype was counted many times. The rearrangement joins TRBV30 to TRBJ2-7; D possibly corresponds to TRBD2 (6 bases). Germline CDR1 and CDR2: GTSNPN and SVGIG (reference sequence). Trimming removed 3 bases at V and 3 bases at J, with 12 bases between. The CDR3 spans 13 residues. The CDR3: CAWRELGGYEQYF. Here the CDR3 DNA reads TGTGCCTGGAGAGAACTCGGGGGCTACGAGCAGTACTTC.

This clonotype was observed a handful of times. The CDR3 sequence: CASSLEPGLATIYEQYF. The CDR3 DNA sequence: TGTGCCAGCAGCTTAGAGCCGGGACTAGCTACAATCTACGAGCAGTACTTC. The rearrangement uses TRBV5-4 and TRBJ2-7; the match to TRBD2 covers 9 bases. The CDR3 runs to 17 residues. Germline assignment: CDR1 SGHNT and CDR2 YYREEE (reference sequence). With V trimmed by 2 bases and J by 3 bases, 12 bases remained unmatched.

On this clonotype itself: Since a much larger clone is just one base distant, this may be a read error. This sequence joins TRBV9 and TRBJ2-5; TRBD2 might be the D (5 bases). Germline V CDR1 and CDR2: SGDLS, YYNGEE. The CDR3 spans 14 residues. With 1 base removed from V and 2 bases from J, the gap between germline ends came to 9 bases. CDR3 protein: CASSVLGLQETQYF. DNA for the CDR3: TGTGCCAGCAGCGTACTTGGACTTCAAGAGACCCAGTACTTC.

This clonotype has at least ten counts. V usage is TRBV6-6 and J usage is TRBJ2-4; D gene uncertain. This CDR3 is built from 15 residues. Trimming removed 2 bases from V and 0 bases from J, with 8 bases in between. Germline V gene sequence: CDR1 MNHNY, CDR2 SVGAGI (reference sequence). The CDR3 coding sequence is TGTGCCAGCAGTTACGAAGGAGTAGCCAAAAACATTCAGTACTTC. Its protein product is CASSYEGVAKNIQYF.

About this clonotype: A much larger clone differs by one base, so this may be a read error. Since no conserved phenylalanine or tryptophan closes the CDR3, a read error is the likely cause. This rearrangement joins TRBV27 to TRBJ2-5; D remains ambiguous. The CDR3 is 13 amino acids. The V end was cut by 5 bases, the J end by 5 bases, with 12 bases between. The germline CDR1 and CDR2 sequences are MNHEY and SMNVEV (reference sequence). This chain's CDR3 is CASSRTALETQYL. The CDR3 nucleotides read TGTGCCAGCAGTCGGACGGCCCTCGAGACCCAGTACCTC.

This clonotype was recorded a few times. One end of the junction varies from germline; a read error may be responsible. The chain has TRBV12-3 or TRBV12-4 and TRBJ2-7; 12 bases fit TRBD1. This CDR3 is built from 17 residues. In nucleotides, the CDR3 is TGTGCCAGCAGTTACGGGACAGGGGGCGCGGGTCCCTACGTGCAGTACTTC. Its protein is CASSYGTGGAGPYVQYF.

This clonotype occurred many times. V and J are TRBV12-3 or TRBV12-4 and TRBJ2-5; TRBD2 is a possible D gene (6 bases). V dropped 4 bases and J dropped 4 bases, with 10 bases sitting between them. The CDR3 spans 13 residues. The CDR3 DNA follows: TGTGCCAGCAGTTCTCCTAGCGTAGAGACCCAGTACTTC. Translation gives CASSSPSVETQYF.

Many counts were recorded for this clonotype. The chain employs TRBV5-1 and TRBJ1-1; 7 nucleotides match TRBD1. This CDR3 has 15 residues. V was clipped by 4 bases and J by 1 base; unmatched bases: 7. Germline lookup yields CDR1 SGHRS and CDR2 YFSETQ. The chain's CDR3 is CASSGSGTENTEAFF. For the CDR3, the DNA is TGCGCCAGCAGCGGCTCCGGGACAGAGAACACTGAAGCTTTCTTT.

The sample holds many counts of this clonotype. The chain joins TRBV4-1 to TRBJ2-1, with 7 nucleotides matching TRBD1. CDR1 MGHRA and CDR2 YSYEKL come from the germline V gene. Unmatched junction bases numbered 9, after V lost 2 bases and J lost 2 bases. CDR3 length equals 17 residues. The DNA for the CDR3 is TGCGCCAGCAGCCAACCGAAAACAGGGGACCCCTACAATGAGCAGTTCTTC. This encodes CASSQPKTGDPYNEQFF.

This clonotype was recorded many times. The chain combines TRBV20-1 with TRBJ1-6; no definite D call. Deletions cut 5 bases from V and 7 bases from J, with 9 bases between. The length of the CDR3 is 12 residues. Germline V gene lookup returns CDR1 DFQATT and CDR2 SNEGSKA (reference sequence). The CDR3 DNA sequence: TGCAGTGCTCCTAGTGGGAATTCACCCCTCCACTTT. Protein: CSAPSGNSPLHF.